Given below is one T cell receptor (beta chain) in context. This sample is part of a study of blood T cell repertoires in COVID-19. The wider study: Collection of acute and convalescent COVID-19 samples took place in the United States, Italy and Spain.

V lost 3 bases and J lost 4, with 6 bases in between. Germline V CDR1 and CDR2: LNHDA, SQIVND (reference sequence). The CDR3 has 13 residues. Authors' analysis steps: Amplifying reference gene primers gave estimates of nucleated cell counts. TCRdb's copy holds only in-frame clones and misses some; the assay was immunoSEQ multiplex PCR. V, J and clone size were drawn from that table, and D and trimming were deduced from the DNA. The sample records 120,000 to 150,000 clones, around 79% being singletons. The sequencing input was peripheral blood. This chain uses TRBV19 with TRBJ2-2; D ambiguous. The TCR sequence derives from a man aged 50 to 59 with active or convalescent COVID-19. The CDR3 DNA reads TGTGCCAGTAGTATTCGAGTCACCGGGGAGCTGTTTTTT. Its translation is CASSIRVTGELFF.